The entry that follows covers one T cell receptor beta chain sequence. This sample was taken from a study of blood T cell repertoires in COVID-19. After removal of 5 bases from V and 4 bases from J, the junction contained 6 bases not matched to a gene. There are 14 residues in the CDR3. Germline lookup yields CDR1 SGHTA and CDR2 FQGNSA. Here immunoSEQ multiplex PCR was the method, and the copy in TCRdb shows in-frame clones only, minus some. The sample has some 13,000 clones, around 73% seen once. J is TRBJ2-7 and V is TRBV7-2; 9 bases match TRBD1. The clonotype originates from a human donor in a cohort sampled during active COVID-19. Sequenced material: peripheral blood. CDR3 nucleotides: TGTGCCAGCAGCAAGGGACAGGGCCTTTACGAGCAGTACTTC. It yields the protein CASSKGQGLYEQYF.